This T cell receptor (beta chain) was sequenced during a study of T cell responses to AZD1222 COVID-19 vaccine (dated by TCRdb to the early 2020s). Study-wide context: AZD1222 recipients given second doses at about 4 weeks or at about 12 weeks were pooled, since spike-specific TCR depth and breadth were not found to differ between the two schedules. TCR sequencing was performed for 233 trial participants, of whom around 210 were given two doses of AZD1222 and around 25 were given two doses of MenACWY control vaccine. Enrollment into the trials was organized by age into subgroups of 18-55, 56-69 and 70-plus years, and those subgroups contained approximately 150, 30 and 60 TCR-sequenced participants, respectively. The paper's findings and limits, for the study overall: Reportedly, almost half of the unique spike-specific TCRs recognized epitopes lying outside the regions that are mutated in the B.1.351 and B.1.1.7 variants. After two AZD1222 doses, both the breadth and the depth of spike-specific TCRs were significantly higher than at day 0 and than in MenACWY recipients. Conclusions about previously exposed vaccinees were limited because only a handful of AZD1222 recipients were SARS-CoV-2 seropositive at baseline. Participants were mostly white British, with more females than males. The authors suggested clonal diversity may have been underestimated. In the small 56-69-year group, the increase in depth fell short of significance, most likely because of low power. Because no samples from the day 14 peak response were available, repertoires could be characterized only after the peak T cell response. Vaccine-associated CD4 TCRs spanned the whole spike protein, with dominant responses in regions 160-218 and 743-854.

To note about this clone: Its antigen is not yet known. Base qualities are not provided; no much larger clone lies one nucleotide away.

V and J are trimmed by 4 bases and 0 bases, and the gene matches miss 4 bases of the junction. In the germline V gene, CDR1 corresponds to ENHRY and CDR2 to SYGVKD. The CDR3 goes from the cysteine to the phenylalanine over 16 residues. Only the CDR3 DNA stays, 48 bases, in frame from base 1. The CDR3 regions of human TCRbeta chains were subjected to immunosequencing. Concerning the study's data processing: Repertoire TCRs were matched against a reference library of SARS-CoV-2-specific TCRs generated with the MIRA antigen-specificity platform. Breadth meant the fraction of unique TCRs that were SARS-CoV-2-associated, whereas depth meant the fraction of total T cells that were SARS-CoV-2-associated. Each spike-specific TCR was assigned to its reactive spike region and to a CD4 or CD8 class using the MIRA data. Log10-transformed breadth and depth values were compared by one-way ANOVA with Sidak's multiple comparisons tests. The table was pulled from immuneACCESS by TCRdb, which kept in-frame rearrangements only. Such tables lose some clones; where checked, under half of the loss comes from unresolved V genes, and the rest has no known cause. The V and J calls and clone size were taken over from that table, and D and trimming were inferred from the DNA. This sample comprises 80,000 or so clones, nearly 90% of them detected only once. The top ten clonotypes cover about 1.6% of the sample.

The time point label, as the study defines it: baseline before first vaccination. Vaccinee samples were obtained from the UK trials COV001 and COV002, which included a single-blind randomized controlled phase 2/3 trial of AZD1222 (ChAdOx1 nCoV-19) in healthy adults. For TCRbeta chain sequencing, PBMC samples from trial participants were taken at day 0 and at day 28 after the second dose. This chain is built from TRBV10-3 and TRBJ2-1, with 9 junctional bases fitting TRBD2. The TCR was taken from an adult in good health. This material consisted of peripheral blood, taken on day 0 of AZD1222 vaccination. The CDR3 is CAISGSSGNSYNEQFF. In nucleotides, the sequence is TGTGCCATCAGTGGATCTAGCGGGAACTCCTACAATGAGCAGTTCTTC.